These 11 T cell receptor beta chains were all obtained from the same sample, sequenced in a study of shared T cell receptors in the human thymus. Sequenced by immunoSEQ multiplex PCR; TCRdb stores in-frame clones only, minus some. The sample has hundreds of thousands of clones, more than 70% seen once; the top ten hold about 0.0094%. These data were also reused for a study on human thymus T cells.

Sequencing was done on a sample of thymocytes. The receptor source for this set is a boy in the first two years of life with a congenital heart defect.

This chain links TRBV9 with TRBJ2-1; 10 bases fit TRBD2. Germline CDR1 and CDR2: SGDLS and YYNGEE. This CDR3 spans 15 amino acids. Losses at the gene ends were 5 bases for V and 6 bases for J; bases not matched to a gene: 8. CDR3 nucleotides: TGTGCCAGCAGTGCCCTAGCGGGGGCCGGCAATGAGCAGTTCTTC. Translated: CASSALAGAGNEQFF.

The chain recombines TRBV12-5 with TRBJ2-1; TRBD2 aligns across 8 bases. Looked up from germline, CDR1 is LGHNT and CDR2 is FRNRAP. The CDR3 loop spans 16 amino acids. The trim removed 5 bases at V and 6 bases at J, leaving 12 bases unmatched. The CDR3 here is CASGINGGGPLNEQFF. CDR3 bases: TGTGCTAGTGGTATCAACGGGGGGGGGCCTCTCAATGAGCAGTTCTTC.

The rearrangement links TRBV28 to TRBJ2-3, with TRBD2 matching 13 bases. Germline V gene data show CDR1 as MDHEN and CDR2 as SYDVKM. The CDR3 loop spans 16 amino acids. V gave up 0 bases and J gave up 5 bases; unmatched junction bases: 2. The CDR3 sequence: CASSLCGLAGEDTQYF. The CDR3 DNA sequence: TGTGCCAGCAGTTTATGCGGACTAGCGGGAGAAGATACGCAGTATTTT.

On this clone: Distinct nucleotide sequences in the sample also encode this CDR3. This chain connects TRBV5-1 to TRBJ1-2, with D possibly TRBD1 on 6 matching bases. The V gene lost 4 bases and the J gene lost 1 base, with 11 bases spanning the gap. Germline CDR1 SGHRS, CDR2 YFSETQ. The CDR3 is made up of 14 amino acids. The CDR3 DNA sequence: TGCGCCAGCAGCCGGGACACATATAACTATGGCTACACCTTC. The encoded protein is CASSRDTYNYGYTF. Full variable domain (remainder filled in from reference TRBV5-1 and TRBJ1-2): KAGVTQTPRYLIKTRGQQVTLSCSPISGHRSVSWYQQTPGQGLQFLFEYFSETQRNKGNFPGRFSGRQFSNSRSEMNVSTLELGDSALYLCASSRDTYNYGYTFGSGTRLTVV.

The rearrangement links TRBV30 to TRBJ1-2, with 7 bases aligning to TRBD1. The J segment lost 7 bases and the V segment lost 2 bases, leaving 1 base of the junction unmatched. The CDR3 is 11 amino acids. The germline CDR1 and CDR2 sequences are GTSNPN and SVGIG (reference sequence). CDR3 sequence (DNA): TGTGCCTGGAGTTCAGGGGGTGGCTACACCTTC. It is translated as CAWSSGGGYTF.

A note on this clone: The same CDR3 is also encoded by other DNA sequences in this sample. V gene TRBV7-3 combines with J gene TRBJ2-7; TRBD2 matches 11 bases. CDR1 is SGHTA, CDR2 FQGTGA, per germline. The CDR3 loop spans 20 amino acids. J gave up 3 bases and V 0 bases, and 16 bases lay outside the gene matches. The CDR3: CASSLTKPSGGIIPYYEQYF. In DNA, the CDR3 is TGTGCCAGCAGCTTAACGAAACCTAGCGGGGGGATCATTCCCTACTACGAGCAGTACTTC.

J is TRBJ2-1 and V is TRBV6-5; D remains ambiguous. The V gene's germline CDR1 is MNHEY and CDR2 SVGAGI. V lost 4 bases and J 7 bases, leaving 11 bases between the germline ends. The CDR3 covers 13 residues. The CDR3 nucleotides read TGTGCCAGCAGTTCCAGTCTCTTTAATGAGCAGTTCTTC. Translation: CASSSSLFNEQFF.

The chain uses TRBV5-4 and TRBJ1-2, with 10 bases fitting TRBD1. Germline V gene sequence: CDR1 SGHNT, CDR2 YYREEE (reference sequence). This CDR3 is built from 16 residues. Trimming at V came to 3 bases and at J to 2 bases, leaving 7 bases not matched to a gene. The CDR3 spells CASSWATGGANYGYTF. The CDR3 region has the DNA TGTGCCAGCAGCTGGGCGACAGGGGGCGCCAACTATGGCTACACCTTC.

The chain is built from TRBV7-2 and TRBJ2-7; D gene unclear. Germline V gene sequence: CDR1 SGHTA, CDR2 FQGNSA. The germline V and J ends were trimmed by 3 bases and 1 base, with 10 bases remaining between them. The CDR3 is 14 residues long. The CDR3 spells CASSLTFMSYEQYF. Written as DNA, the CDR3 is TGTGCCAGCAGCTTGACATTTATGTCCTACGAGCAGTACTTC.

This clone was found a few times. The chain is built from TRBV19 and TRBJ2-5; 7 bases agree with TRBD1. The CDR3 contains 15 residues. Germline trimming cut 3 bases from V and 4 bases from J; bases unmatched to any gene: 8. Germline CDR1 is LNHDA and CDR2 is SQIVND (reference sequence). The CDR3 loop reads CASSIRQGGGETQYF. CDR3 nucleotides: TGTGCCAGTAGTATCCGACAGGGTGGGGGAGAGACCCAGTACTTC.

The chain carries TRBV28 and TRBJ2-2, with 7 bases matching TRBD1. V lost 8 bases and J lost 5; bases outside the gene matches: 8. CDR1 and CDR2 from the germline V gene are MDHEN and SYDVKM. The CDR3 has 14 amino acids. The CDR3 spells CASRDRAITGELFF. The CDR3 region has the DNA TGTGCCAGCCGCGACAGGGCCATAACCGGGGAGCTGTTTTTT.